The T cell receptor beta chain under discussion was sequenced for a study of response to subunit inactivated influenza vaccine. Broader study findings: The authors put forward the suggestion that each seasonal influenza vaccination may bring in only a limited number of new T cells.

V was clipped by 3 bases and J by 0 bases, with 12 bases between them. The CDR3 totals 16 residues. Per germline, CDR1 SGHNT and CDR2 YYREEE (reference sequence). TCRdb recomputed calls from the RT-PCR reads with MiXCR, one row per CDR3 protein. The sample has more than 600,000 distinct CDR3 sequences; around 18% are singletons. Comments on this clonotype: Antigen: not known.

The sequence was collected from a man in his fifties or sixties who received an inactivated influenza vaccine. Sample: PBMCs from blood, taken roughly 5 days after vaccination. This rearrangement joins TRBV5-4 to TRBJ2-2; D possibly corresponds to TRBD1 (6 bases). The CDR3 here is CASSSRTVTNTGELFF. The CDR3 nucleotides read TGTGCCAGCAGCTCACGGACAGTGACGAACACCGGGGAGCTGTTTTTT.